The 9 T cell receptor beta chains below come from one sample, sequenced in a study of cytomegalovirus exposure and HLA in healthy donors (dated by TCRdb to about 2017). Libraries were built with the immunoSEQ multiplex PCR assay. A mixture of 60 forward primers for TCR Vbeta segments and 13 reverse primers for TCR Jbeta segments was used in the multiplex PCR. The immuneACCESS repertoire file appears here via TCRdb, limited to in-frame rearrangements. These files lack a portion of the clones; in checked studies, under half of the deficit traces to unresolved V genes, and the cause of the others is not known. Recorded for this sample are some 110,000 clones; around 71% of them occurred a single time. Roughly 0.79% of the sample is held by the ten biggest clonotypes. The sample taken for sequencing was PBMCs. These receptors came from a boy between 10 and 17 years old in good health and CMV-seronegative.

This sequence joins TRBV18 and TRBJ1-5; TRBD1 matches 7 bases. CDR1 KGHSH and CDR2 LQKENI come from the germline V gene. Losses at the gene ends were 2 bases for V and 4 bases for J; bases not matched to a gene: 11. The CDR3 length is 17 residues. In DNA form, the CDR3 reads TGTGCCAGCTCACCAATATTGGCAGGGGGAGGTAATCAGCCCCAGCATTTT. This sequence encodes CASSPILAGGGNQPQHF.

This clone was counted between two and nine times. This chain uses TRBV4-3 with TRBJ2-2; possible D gene TRBD1, 5 bases. V lost 1 base and J lost 1, with 10 bases in between. CDR1 is LGHNA, CDR2 YSLEER, per germline. The CDR3 has 16 amino acids. The DNA for the CDR3 is TGCGCCAGCAGCCAAGGTATAAGGGGGAACACCGGGGAGCTGTTTTTT. This encodes CASSQGIRGNTGELFF.

This clone was observed a handful of times. This chain connects TRBV7-2 to TRBJ1-3; 8 nucleotides agree with TRBD1. CDR1 SGHTA and CDR2 FQGNSA come from the germline V gene. This CDR3 has 17 amino acids. V lost 1 base and J lost 2; bases outside the gene matches: 7. The CDR3 nucleotides read TGTGCCAGCAGCTTAGGGAGACGACAGGGGCCTGGAAACACCATATATTTT. This sequence encodes CASSLGRRQGPGNTIYF.

The CDR3 DNA reads TGCGCCAGCAGCCCACCAGACAGGGGAGACACTGAAGCTTTCTTT. Translation: CASSPPDRGDTEAFF. The chain uses TRBV5-1 and TRBJ1-1; 8 positions match TRBD1. V lost 4 bases to trimming and J lost 3 bases; unmatched junction nucleotides: 8. Germline assignment: CDR1 SGHRS and CDR2 YFSETQ. CDR3 size: 15 residues.

The chain carries TRBV6-5 and TRBJ2-7; 8 bases fit TRBD1. Germline V gene data show CDR1 as MNHEY and CDR2 as SVGAGI. J was trimmed by 3 bases and V by 4 bases; bases with no gene match: 8. The CDR3 has 15 amino acids. The CDR3 DNA sequence: TGTGCCAGCAGTTCCCTGGACAGGGCTGTCTACGAGCAGTACTTC. Amino acid sequence: CASSSLDRAVYEQYF.

The chain employs TRBV29-1 and TRBJ1-1; TRBD1 is a possible D gene (6 bases). Germline V CDR1 and CDR2: SQVTM, ANQGSEA. V lost 5 bases and J lost 1, with 17 bases in between. The CDR3 sequence is 15 residues long. CDR3 residues: CSVLPTGGANTEAFF. CDR3 DNA sequence: TGCAGCGTTCTTCCTACGGGGGGCGCGAACACTGAAGCTTTCTTT.

V and J are TRBV9 and TRBJ2-1; TRBD2 agrees at 7 bases. The length of the CDR3 is 16 residues. V lost 4 bases to trimming and J lost 7 bases; unmatched junction nucleotides: 14. Germline loops: CDR1 SGDLS, CDR2 YYNGEE. DNA of the CDR3: TGTGCCAGCAGCCCGGCGGGGAGGGGTTCCCCTAATGAGCAGTTCTTC. This gives the protein CASSPAGRGSPNEQFF.

This chain uses TRBV5-1 with TRBJ2-2, with 10 positions matching TRBD1. V dropped 5 bases and J dropped 5; count of bases not matched to a gene: 9. The germline gives CDR1 SGHRS, CDR2 YFSETQ. The CDR3 totals 16 residues. The CDR3 nucleotides are TGCGCCAGCAGGCGCTCCGGGACAGGGGAAACCGGGGAGCTGTTTTTT. Its translation is CASRRSGTGETGELFF.

The CDR3 region is CASSPSGSSYEQYF. The DNA of the CDR3 is TGTGCCAGCAGCCCTAGCGGGAGCTCCTACGAGCAGTACTTC. J is TRBJ2-7 and V is TRBV27; 10 bases agree with TRBD2. The CDR3 covers 14 residues. V was pared by 6 bases and J by 0 bases, with 2 bases of the junction left unmatched. The germline V gene encodes CDR1 MNHEY and CDR2 SMNVEV (reference sequence).